The present entry profiles one T cell receptor beta chain with its context. The specificity of this receptor is unknown. A much larger clone is a single base away; this may be a read error. Interpreted using the paper, the time point label stands for: pre-sensitization, week 0. The treatment or condition tag for this specimen amounts to: therapeutic diphenylcyclopropenone sensitization with weekly scalp DPC. At every patch-test visit, the blood draw took place before the patch test was put on. Patients were considered eligible if aged 18 to 70, diagnosed with alopecia and deemed suitable for DPC therapy, and patients were excluded if pregnant. Total RNA was extracted from unfractionated whole blood collected in Tempus Blood RNA tubes. The data were taken from a study of human T cells and chemical hapten exposure (TCRdb year 2021). In the study overall: For sensitization, 2% DPC in acetone was applied to a roughly 2 cm by roughly 2 cm area of upper inner arm skin. Weekly therapeutic DPC doses were additionally applied to the scalp of patients throughout the approximately 25-week study period. Patch testing was performed on the upper back with Finn chambers containing 0.01% DPC, and the patch tests were scored after 6 days according to International Contact Dermatitis Research Group standards. The patient cohort, mostly female, included alopecia areata with under or over 50% scalp involvement, alopecia totalis and alopecia universalis. Libraries were combined into a pool for sequencing, and differences in TCR yield between samples came mainly from small differences in library volumes within the pool. Peripheral blood TCR repertoire changes were tracked in vivo in alopecia patients during primary and secondary sensitization to the hapten diphenylcyclopropenone (DPC). Patient blood was sampled pre-sensitization (week 0) and at 2, 6 and about 24 weeks after DPC sensitization. Some 29 alopecia patients gave blood for TCR sequencing at one to four time points (pre-sensitization, 2, 6 and 24 weeks).

Broad study findings and their caveats: DPC sensitization did not change the number of TCRs with a frequency above 1 in 1000, and there was no evidence of changes in global repertoire structure. Expanded TCRs formed significantly more large CDR3 similarity clusters than pre-sensitization or healthy control sets, consistent with antigen-driven responses. All patients had alopecia, a presumed autoimmune disease, so their immune response might differ from that of healthy individuals. After repeated subsampling, changes were observed in the strength of the expansion versus patch-test correlation and in the threshold at which the correlation became significant. The number of PT1 expanded TCRs positively correlated with patch test score, significant at thresholds 8, 16 and 32 but not 4.

Per the germline V gene, SGHTA is the CDR1 and FQGNSA is the CDR2. The CDR3 starts with the cysteine, ends with the phenylalanine, and has 14 residues. The CDR3 DNA has 42 bases and is translated from base 1. To prepare the library, RACE was applied. The sequencer was a NextSeq 500. Library preparation attached unique molecular identifiers to individual cDNA molecules for quantitative, reproducible TCR counting. Both TCR alpha and TCR beta chains were sequenced from each blood RNA sample. The original pipeline was this. The median number of TCRs per sample was over 95,000, ranging from about 20,000 to 700,000. The Decombinator software suite was used to annotate the V, J and CDR3 of the TCR reads. To make PS versus PT1 abundance plots, every sample was subsampled to the same number of TCRs (28,000). Expanded TCRs were defined as absent before sensitization and observed at least eight times at the 2-week time point. TCRdb cleaned the public reads at Q25 with fastp, built clones with MiXCR and kept in-frame beta chains. When rows share a CDR3 protein, they turn into one entry using the most common DNA and genes. The V and J calls and clone size come from TCRdb's table, not from the authors' own analysis. The sample contains over 300,000 distinct CDR3 sequences, roughly 4.6% of them found a single time. The top ten clonotypes cover 2% to 3% of the sample.

This specimen was whole blood, taken in connection with sensitization to the hapten diphenylcyclopropenone (DPC). The receptor's source is a woman aged 45-65 years with alopecia areata. Some clones in this sample may be carry-over from other donors' samples. The sequence links TRBV7-2 to TRBJ2-3; there is no confident call for the D gene. The CDR3 has the sequence CSSSQEPSTDTQYF. The nucleotide sequence reads as follows: TGTTCCAGCAGTCAGGAACCAAGCACAGATACGCAGTATTTT.